The sequence of this T cell receptor beta chain was determined in a study of blood T cell repertoires in COVID-19. Looking at the study overall: COVID-19 samples collected from the United States, Italy and Spain covered acute and convalescent phases. PBMCs, B-cell-depleted T cells, or T cells provided the cDNA or gDNA that made up the material.

Original analysis: Using reference gene primer amplification, nucleated cell counts were estimated. Some clones are missing from TCRdb's copy, which holds only in-frame ones; the method was immunoSEQ multiplex PCR. Clonal size and the V and J genes are those of that table, whereas D and trimming came from the DNA. The table includes just under 20,000 clones, roughly 84% detected once. Sequenced sample: peripheral blood. The TCR comes from a human donor with active COVID-19. The donor label of this sample is uncertain.

The CDR3 nucleotides are TGCGCCAGCAGCTTGGAGACAGGGGACACAGATACGCAGTATTTT. Residues: CASSLETGDTDTQYF. The rearrangement uses TRBV5-1 and TRBJ2-3; TRBD1 agrees at 8 bases. Losses at the gene ends were 0 bases for V and 2 bases for J; bases not matched to a gene: 2. CDR3 length equals 15 residues. Germline CDR1 and CDR2: SGHRS and YFSETQ.